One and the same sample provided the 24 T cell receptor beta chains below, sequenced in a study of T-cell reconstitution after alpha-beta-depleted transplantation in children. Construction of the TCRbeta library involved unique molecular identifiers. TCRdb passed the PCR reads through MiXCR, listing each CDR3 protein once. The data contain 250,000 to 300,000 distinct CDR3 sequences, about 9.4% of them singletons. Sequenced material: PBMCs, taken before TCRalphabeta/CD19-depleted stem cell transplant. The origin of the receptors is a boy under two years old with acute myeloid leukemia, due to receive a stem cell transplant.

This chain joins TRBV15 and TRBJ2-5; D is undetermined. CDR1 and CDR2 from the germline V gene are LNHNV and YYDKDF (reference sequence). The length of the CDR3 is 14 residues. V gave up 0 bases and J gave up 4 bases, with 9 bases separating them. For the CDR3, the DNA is TGTGCCACCAGCAGAGAGCCGCAAGGAGAGACCCAGTACTTC. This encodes CATSREPQGETQYF.

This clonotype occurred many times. CDR3 region: CASSLPRGSYNEQFF. The DNA for the CDR3 is TGTGCCAGCAGTTTACCCAGGGGCTCCTACAATGAGCAGTTCTTC. This chain connects TRBV12-3 or TRBV12-4 to TRBJ2-1; tentatively, D is TRBD1 (6 bases). V was trimmed by 2 bases and J by 0 bases, leaving 8 bases between them. The length of the CDR3 is 15 residues.

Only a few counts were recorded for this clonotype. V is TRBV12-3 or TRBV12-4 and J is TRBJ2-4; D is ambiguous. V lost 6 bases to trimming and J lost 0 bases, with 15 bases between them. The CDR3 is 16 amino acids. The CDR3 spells CASRHFRILAKNIQYF. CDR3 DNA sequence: TGTGCCAGCAGGCACTTTCGGATACTAGCCAAAAACATTCAGTACTTC.

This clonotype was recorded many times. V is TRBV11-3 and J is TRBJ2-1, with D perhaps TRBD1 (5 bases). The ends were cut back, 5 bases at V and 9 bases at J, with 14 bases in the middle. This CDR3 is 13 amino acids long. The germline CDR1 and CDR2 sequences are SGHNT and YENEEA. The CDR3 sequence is CASSRWGFPEQFF. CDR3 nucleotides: TGTGCCAGCAGCCGATGGGGCTTCCCTGAGCAGTTCTTC.

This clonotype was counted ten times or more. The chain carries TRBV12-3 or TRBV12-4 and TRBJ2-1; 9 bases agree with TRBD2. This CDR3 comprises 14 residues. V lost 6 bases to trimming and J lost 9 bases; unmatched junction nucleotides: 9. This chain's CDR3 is CASSQTSGIPEQFF. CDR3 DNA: TGTGCCAGCAGCCAGACTAGCGGTATCCCTGAGCAGTTCTTC.

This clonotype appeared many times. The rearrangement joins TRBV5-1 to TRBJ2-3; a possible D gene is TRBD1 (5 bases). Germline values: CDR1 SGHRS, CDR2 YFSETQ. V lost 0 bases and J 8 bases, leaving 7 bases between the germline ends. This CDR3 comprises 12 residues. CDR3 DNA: TGCGCCAGCAGCTTGGACCAGGGTACGCAGTATTTT. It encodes CASSLDQGTQYF.

The CDR3 DNA is TGTGCCAGCAGCTCGGGGGGCGGGTCGGGGACACCCCTCCACTTT. Translation: CASSSGGGSGTPLHF. The chain carries TRBV5-5 and TRBJ1-6, with a weak D call TRBD1 (6 bases). The CDR3 loop spans 15 amino acids. Trimming left V 3 bases short and J 11 bases short, with 18 bases between. The germline V gene has CDR1 SGHKS and CDR2 YYEKEE (reference sequence).

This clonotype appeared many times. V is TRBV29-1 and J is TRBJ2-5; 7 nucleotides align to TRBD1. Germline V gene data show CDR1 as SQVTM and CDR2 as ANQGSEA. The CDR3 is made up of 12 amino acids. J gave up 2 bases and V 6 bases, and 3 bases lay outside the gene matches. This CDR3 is CSVKGQQETQYF. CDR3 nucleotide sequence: TGCAGCGTGAAGGGACAGCAAGAGACCCAGTACTTC.

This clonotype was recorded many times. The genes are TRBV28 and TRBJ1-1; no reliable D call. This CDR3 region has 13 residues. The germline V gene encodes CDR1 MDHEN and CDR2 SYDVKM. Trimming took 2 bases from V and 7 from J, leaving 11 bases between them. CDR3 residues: CASSLTPLGEAFF. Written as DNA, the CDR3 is TGTGCCAGCAGTTTAACCCCCTTGGGTGAAGCTTTCTTT.

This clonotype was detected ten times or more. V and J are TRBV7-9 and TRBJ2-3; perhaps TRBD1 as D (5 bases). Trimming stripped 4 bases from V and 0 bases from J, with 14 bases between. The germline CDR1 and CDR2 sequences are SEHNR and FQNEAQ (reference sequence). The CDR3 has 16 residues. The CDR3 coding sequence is TGTGCCAGCAGCTCGGTGACAGCTTCTAGCACAGATACGCAGTATTTT. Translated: CASSSVTASSTDTQYF. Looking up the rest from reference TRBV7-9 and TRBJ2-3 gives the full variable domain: DTGVSQNPRHKITKRGQNVTFRCDPISEHNRLYWYRQTLGQGPEFLTYFQNEAQLEKSRLLSDRFSAERPKGSFSTLEIQRTEQGDSAMYLCASSSVTASSTDTQYFGPGTRLTVL.

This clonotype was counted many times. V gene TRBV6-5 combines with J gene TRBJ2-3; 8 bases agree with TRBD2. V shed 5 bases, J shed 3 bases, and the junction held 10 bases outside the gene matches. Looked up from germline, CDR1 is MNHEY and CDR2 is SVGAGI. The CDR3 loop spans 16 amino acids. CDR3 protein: CASSNIPGLVTDTQYF. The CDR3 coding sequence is TGTGCCAGCAGTAACATTCCGGGACTAGTGACAGATACGCAGTATTTT.

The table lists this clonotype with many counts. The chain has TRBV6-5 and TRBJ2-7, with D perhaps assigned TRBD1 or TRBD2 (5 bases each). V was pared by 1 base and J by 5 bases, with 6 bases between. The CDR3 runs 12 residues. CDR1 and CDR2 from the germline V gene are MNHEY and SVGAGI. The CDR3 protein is CASSYLGDEQYF. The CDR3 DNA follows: TGTGCCAGCAGTTACTTGGGGGACGAGCAGTACTTC.

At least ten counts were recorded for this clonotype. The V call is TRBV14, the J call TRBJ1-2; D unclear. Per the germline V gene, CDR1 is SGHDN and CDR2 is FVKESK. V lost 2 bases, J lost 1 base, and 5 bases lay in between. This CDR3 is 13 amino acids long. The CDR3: CASSQQVNYGYTF. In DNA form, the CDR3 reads TGTGCCAGCAGCCAACAGGTTAACTATGGCTACACCTTC.

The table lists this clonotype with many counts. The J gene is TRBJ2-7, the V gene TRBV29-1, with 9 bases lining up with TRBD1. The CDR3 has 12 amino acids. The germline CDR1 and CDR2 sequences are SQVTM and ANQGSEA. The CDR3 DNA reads TGCAGGGCCGGGACAGGGTCGTATGAGCAGTACTTC. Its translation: CRAGTGSYEQYF.

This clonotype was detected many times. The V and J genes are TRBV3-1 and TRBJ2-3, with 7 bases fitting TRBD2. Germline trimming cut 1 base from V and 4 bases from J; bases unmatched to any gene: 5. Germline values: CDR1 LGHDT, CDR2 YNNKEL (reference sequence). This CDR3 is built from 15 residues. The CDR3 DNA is TGTGCCAGCAGCCAAGGCGGGGGAGCAGCAGATACGCAGTATTTT. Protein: CASSQGGGAADTQYF.

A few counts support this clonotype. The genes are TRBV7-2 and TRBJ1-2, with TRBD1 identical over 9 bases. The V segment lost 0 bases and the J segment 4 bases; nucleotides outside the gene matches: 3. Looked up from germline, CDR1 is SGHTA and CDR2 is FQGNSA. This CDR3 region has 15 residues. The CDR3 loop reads CASSLAGQGFYGYTF. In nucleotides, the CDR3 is TGTGCCAGCAGCTTAGCGGGACAGGGCTTCTATGGCTACACCTTC.

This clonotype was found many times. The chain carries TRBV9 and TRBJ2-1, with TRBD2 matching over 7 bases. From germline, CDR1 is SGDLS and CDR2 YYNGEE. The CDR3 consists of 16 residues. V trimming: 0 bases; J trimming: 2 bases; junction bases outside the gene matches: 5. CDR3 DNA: TGTGCCAGCAGCGTAGAGCTCGGGGGGACCTACAATGAGCAGTTCTTC. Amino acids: CASSVELGGTYNEQFF.

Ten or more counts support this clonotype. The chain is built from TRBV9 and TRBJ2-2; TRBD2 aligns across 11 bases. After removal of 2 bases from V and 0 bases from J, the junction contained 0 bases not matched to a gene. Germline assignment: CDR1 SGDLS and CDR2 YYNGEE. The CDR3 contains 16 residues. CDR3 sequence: CASSVGLAANTGELFF. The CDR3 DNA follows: TGTGCCAGCAGCGTGGGACTAGCGGCGAACACCGGGGAGCTGTTTTTT.

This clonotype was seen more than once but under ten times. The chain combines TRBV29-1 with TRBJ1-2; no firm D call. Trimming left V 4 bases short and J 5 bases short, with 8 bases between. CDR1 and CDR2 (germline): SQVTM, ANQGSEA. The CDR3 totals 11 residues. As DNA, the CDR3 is TGCAGCGTTGTTGGGGAGTATGGCTACACCTTC. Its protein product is CSVVGEYGYTF.

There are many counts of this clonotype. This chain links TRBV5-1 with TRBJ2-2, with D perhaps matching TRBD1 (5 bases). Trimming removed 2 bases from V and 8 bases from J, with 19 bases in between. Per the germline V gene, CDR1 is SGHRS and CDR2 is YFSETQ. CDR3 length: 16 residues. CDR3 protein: CASSLWTSNAAGELFF. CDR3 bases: TGCGCCAGCAGCTTATGGACAAGTAACGCGGCAGGGGAGCTGTTTTTT.

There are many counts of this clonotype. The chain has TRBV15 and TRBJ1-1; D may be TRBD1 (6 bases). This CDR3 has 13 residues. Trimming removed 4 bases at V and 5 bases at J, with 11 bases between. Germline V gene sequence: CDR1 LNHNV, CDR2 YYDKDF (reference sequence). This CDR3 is CATSIGGRTEAFF. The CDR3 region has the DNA TGTGCCACCAGCATAGGGGGGCGAACTGAAGCTTTCTTT.

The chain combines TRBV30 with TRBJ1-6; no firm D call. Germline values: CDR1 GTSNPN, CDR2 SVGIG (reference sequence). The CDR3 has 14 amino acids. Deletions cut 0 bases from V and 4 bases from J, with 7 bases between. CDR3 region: CAWSVKGYNSPLHF. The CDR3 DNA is TGTGCCTGGAGTGTGAAAGGTTATAATTCACCCCTCCACTTT.

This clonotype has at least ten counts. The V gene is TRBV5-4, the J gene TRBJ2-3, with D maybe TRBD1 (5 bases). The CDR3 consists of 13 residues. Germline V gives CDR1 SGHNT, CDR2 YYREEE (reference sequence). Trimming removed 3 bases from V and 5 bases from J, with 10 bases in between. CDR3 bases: TGTGCCAGCAGCTCGTCAGGGATAGATACGCAGTATTTT. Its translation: CASSSSGIDTQYF.

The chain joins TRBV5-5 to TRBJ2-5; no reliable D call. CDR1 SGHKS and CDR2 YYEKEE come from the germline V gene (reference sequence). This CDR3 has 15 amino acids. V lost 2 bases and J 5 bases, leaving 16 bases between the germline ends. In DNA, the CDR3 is TGTGCCAGCAGCTTATTAGATGGCAGAATGGAGACCCAGTACTTC. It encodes CASSLLDGRMETQYF. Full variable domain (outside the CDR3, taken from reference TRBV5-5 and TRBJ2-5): DAGVTQSPTHLIKTRGQQVTLRCSPISGHKSVSWYQQVLGQGPQFIFQYYEKEERGRGNFPDRFSARQFPNYSSELNVNALLLGDSALYLCASSLLDGRMETQYFGPGTRLLVL.